This is a list of T cell receptor beta chains from one sample in a study of T cell repertoires in cytomegalovirus infection. No antigen has been assigned to these receptors. Each CDR3 protein gets one entry after TCRdb re-called the reads with MiXCR. The sample lists approximately 340,000 distinct CDR3 sequences, 25% to 30% occurring once. This specimen was cultured PBMCs, taken from culture after CMV antigen stimulation. All receptors come from a human donor in good health (CMV status not recorded). Some clones in this sample may be carry-over from other donors' samples. Both conserved end residues are part of each CDR3. D genes are given only for firm matches. A row's size may be missing; if present it is once, few, many or a size class.

length: 13
V: TRBV7-3
size: -
J: TRBJ1-1
D: -
CDR3: CASSSIMNTEAFF
DNA: TGTGCCAGCAGCTCTATAATGAACACTGAAGCTTTCTTT

length: 19
V: TRBV12-3/TRBV12-4
size: -
J: TRBJ2-2
D: TRBD1
CDR3: CASSLEVWDRGPDTGELFF
DNA: TGTGCCAGCAGTTTAGAAGTCTGGGACAGGGGGCCGGACACCGGGGAGCTGTTTTTT

length: 13
V: TRBV6-2/TRBV6-3
size: -
J: TRBJ1-5
D: -
CDR3: CASSPQGHQPQHF
DNA: TGTGCCAGCAGTCCTCAGGGCCATCAGCCCCAGCATTTT

length: 17
V: TRBV19
size: -
J: TRBJ1-5
D: TRBD1
CDR3: CASSMLQGGEANQPQHF
DNA: TGTGCCAGTAGTATGTTACAGGGGGGAGAGGCCAATCAGCCCCAGCATTTT

length: 14
V: TRBV12-3/TRBV12-4
size: -
J: TRBJ1-6
D: TRBD1
CDR3: CASSPGTVDSPLHF
DNA: TGTGCCAGCAGTCCAGGGACAGTGGATTCACCCCTCCACTTT

length: 13
V: TRBV28
size: few
J: TRBJ2-7
D: -
CDR3: CASSFVGPNEQYF
DNA: TGTGCCAGCAGTTTTGTGGGCCCAAACGAGCAGTACTTC

length: 13
V: TRBV20-1
size: many
J: TRBJ2-3
D: -
CDR3: CSAIGGGADTQYF
DNA: TGCAGCGCTATCGGAGGGGGGGCAGATACGCAGTATTTT

length: 11
V: TRBV5-6
size: -
J: TRBJ1-2
D: -
CDR3: CASSLEGQLRF
DNA: TGTGCCAGCAGCCTAGAAGGACAGCTTCGCTTC

length: 15
V: TRBV11-2
size: -
J: TRBJ1-4
D: -
CDR3: CASSSGGLDNEKLFF
DNA: TGTGCCAGCAGCTCCGGTGGGCTAGATAATGAAAAACTGTTTTTT

length: 19
V: TRBV6-6
size: -
J: TRBJ1-6
D: TRBD1
CDR3: CASSFPVRQGRNKNSPLHF
DNA: TGTGCCAGCAGTTTCCCCGTTAGACAGGGGCGAAACAAAAATTCACCCCTCCACTTT

length: 14
V: TRBV20-1
size: few
J: TRBJ1-3
D: -
CDR3: CSASGGSGGNTIYF
DNA: TGCAGTGCCTCAGGCGGGTCCGGAGGAAACACCATATATTTT

length: 15
V: TRBV4-2
size: -
J: TRBJ2-7
D: -
CDR3: CASSRDRVDPYEQYF
DNA: TGTGCCAGCAGCCGTGACAGAGTGGATCCCTACGAGCAGTACTTC

length: 13
V: TRBV27
size: few
J: TRBJ2-7
D: -
CDR3: CASSLGTLGEQYF
DNA: TGTGCCAGCAGTTTAGGGACGCTGGGCGAGCAGTACTTC

length: 13
V: TRBV6-8
size: few
J: TRBJ1-2
D: -
CDR3: CASSNRDGYGYTF
DNA: TGTGCCAGCAGTAACCGGGACGGCTATGGCTACACCTTC

length: 15
V: TRBV7-9
size: -
J: TRBJ1-4
D: -
CDR3: CASRRGGGENEKLFF
DNA: TGTGCCAGCAGACGTGGAGGTGGGGAAAATGAAAAACTGTTTTTT

length: 16
V: TRBV4-2
size: many
J: TRBJ1-1
D: -
CDR3: CASSPVAGNMNTEAFF
DNA: TGTGCCAGCAGCCCAGTTGCGGGCAACATGAACACTGAAGCTTTCTTT

length: 16
V: TRBV7-9
size: few
J: TRBJ2-7
D: -
CDR3: CASSLRAPGGLYEQYF
DNA: TGTGCCAGCAGCTTACGGGCGCCAGGGGGACTCTACGAGCAGTACTTC

length: 14
V: TRBV5-1
size: -
J: TRBJ2-1
D: -
CDR3: CASSSQAGRNEQFF
DNA: TGCGCCAGCAGCTCCCAGGCAGGGCGTAATGAGCAGTTCTTC

length: 16
V: TRBV18
size: -
J: TRBJ1-1
D: -
CDR3: CASSPQQAPMNTEAFF
DNA: TGTGCCAGCTCACCCCAGCAGGCCCCTATGAACACTGAAGCTTTCTTT

length: 15
V: TRBV6-1
size: -
J: TRBJ2-1
D: TRBD2
CDR3: CASSKLRLADNEQFF
DNA: TGTGCCAGCAGTAAACTCCGACTAGCCGACAATGAGCAGTTCTTC

length: 15
V: TRBV5-4
size: -
J: TRBJ2-1
D: -
CDR3: CASNVDSPTYNEQFF
DNA: TGTGCCAGCAACGTGGACTCTCCAACCTACAATGAGCAGTTCTTC

length: 13
V: TRBV18
size: -
J: TRBJ2-5
D: -
CDR3: CASSPNGQETQYF
DNA: TGTGCCAGCTCACCAAACGGGCAAGAGACCCAGTACTTC

length: 15
V: TRBV28
size: -
J: TRBJ1-1
D: -
CDR3: CASSSAAGASTEAFF
DNA: TGTGCCAGCAGTTCTGCCGCCGGGGCTAGCACTGAAGCTTTCTTT

length: 14
V: TRBV7-2
size: few
J: TRBJ1-2
D: TRBD1
CDR3: CASSTHQGALGYTF
DNA: TGTGCCAGCAGCACCCATCAGGGGGCGCTTGGCTACACCTTC

length: 12
V: TRBV29-1
size: -
J: TRBJ1-1
D: -
CDR3: CSVSPVNTEAFF
DNA: TGCAGCGTTTCTCCGGTGAACACTGAAGCTTTCTTT

length: 16
V: TRBV11-2
size: -
J: TRBJ1-1
D: TRBD1
CDR3: CASSLDIGTGGPEAFF
DNA: TGTGCCAGCAGCTTAGATATAGGGACAGGGGGACCTGAAGCTTTCTTT

length: 16
V: TRBV7-6
size: -
J: TRBJ2-1
D: TRBD2
CDR3: CASSVPSGRMHNEQFF
DNA: TGTGCCAGCAGCGTCCCAAGCGGGAGGATGCACAATGAGCAGTTCTTC

length: 15
V: TRBV12-5
size: few
J: TRBJ2-3
D: -
CDR3: CASGLPNPPSGVQYF
DNA: TGTGCTAGTGGTTTGCCCAACCCACCCTCAGGGGTGCAGTATTTT

length: 17
V: TRBV6-1
size: -
J: TRBJ2-3
D: TRBD2
CDR3: CASSEAFQRGPQDTQYF
DNA: TGTGCCAGCAGTGAAGCTTTCCAGCGGGGGCCTCAGGATACGCAGTATTTT

length: 15
V: TRBV7-2
size: many
J: TRBJ2-5
D: -
CDR3: CASSFQPEWGETQYF
DNA: TGTGCCAGCAGCTTCCAGCCAGAATGGGGAGAGACCCAGTACTTC

length: 16
V: TRBV6-1
size: few
J: TRBJ1-4
D: -
CDR3: CASSSGGYRTNEKLFF
DNA: TGTGCCAGCAGTTCCGGGGGGTATCGAACTAATGAAAAACTGTTTTTT

length: 14
V: TRBV6-6
size: -
J: TRBJ2-5
D: TRBD1
CDR3: CASERDRRQETQYF
DNA: TGTGCCAGCGAAAGGGACAGAAGGCAAGAGACCCAGTACTTC

length: 14
V: TRBV7-2
size: -
J: TRBJ1-2
D: -
CDR3: CASSSIKGVSGYTF
DNA: TGTGCCAGCAGCTCCATCAAAGGGGTTTCGGGCTACACCTTC

length: 15
V: TRBV5-1
size: many
J: TRBJ2-7
D: -
CDR3: CASSLLPGTSYEQYF
DNA: TGCGCCAGCAGCTTGCTCCCGGGGACCTCCTACGAGCAGTACTTC

length: 16
V: TRBV12-3/TRBV12-4
size: few
J: TRBJ2-2
D: TRBD2
CDR3: CASRRGLAENTGELFF
DNA: TGTGCCAGCAGGCGGGGACTAGCGGAGAACACCGGGGAGCTGTTTTTT

length: 20
V: TRBV11-2
size: many
J: TRBJ2-6
D: -
CDR3: CASSSSIYGTESSGANVLTF
DNA: TGTGCCAGCAGCTCATCCATTTACGGGACGGAGAGCTCTGGGGCCAACGTCCTGACTTTC

length: 13
V: TRBV28
size: -
J: TRBJ1-6
D: -
CDR3: CGTGRGDNSPLHF
DNA: TGTGGTACGGGGAGGGGAGATAATTCACCCCTCCACTTT

length: 13
V: TRBV20-1
size: -
J: TRBJ2-3
D: -
CDR3: CSASVRPSDTQYF
DNA: TGCAGTGCTAGTGTAAGACCGTCAGATACGCAGTATTTT

length: 15
V: TRBV11-1
size: -
J: TRBJ2-1
D: -
CDR3: CASSNGLPRQNEQFF
DNA: TGTGCCAGCAGTAATGGACTACCACGACAGAATGAGCAGTTCTTC

length: 15
V: TRBV7-2
size: few
J: TRBJ2-3
D: -
CDR3: CASSLAAVGTDTQYF
DNA: TGTGCCAGCAGCTTAGCTGCCGTGGGCACAGATACGCAGTATTTT

length: 15
V: TRBV6-8
size: few
J: TRBJ2-7
D: TRBD1
CDR3: CASSYSGQGSYEQYF
DNA: TGTGCCAGCAGTTACTCGGGACAGGGATCCTACGAGCAGTACTTC

length: 17
V: TRBV2
size: -
J: TRBJ2-1
D: TRBD2
CDR3: CASSPPGLAGVNNEQFF
DNA: TGTGCCAGCAGCCCCCCGGGACTAGCGGGGGTTAACAATGAGCAGTTCTTC

length: 17
V: TRBV28
size: many
J: TRBJ2-6
D: -
CDR3: CASSTSTGRRGANVLTF
DNA: TGTGCCAGCAGTACCTCGACAGGCCGGCGGGGGGCCAACGTCCTGACTTTC

length: 13
V: TRBV7-2
size: many
J: TRBJ1-1
D: TRBD1
CDR3: CASSSGQGDEAFF
DNA: TGTGCCAGCAGCTCGGGACAGGGGGATGAAGCTTTCTTT

length: 14
V: TRBV3-1
size: few
J: TRBJ1-4
D: -
CDR3: CASSQDITNEKLFF
DNA: TGTGCCAGCAGCCAAGACATAACTAATGAAAAACTGTTTTTT

length: 15
V: TRBV6-6
size: -
J: TRBJ2-7
D: TRBD2
CDR3: CASSSGRAVHSEQYF
DNA: TGTGCCAGCTCTAGCGGGAGGGCCGTCCACAGCGAGCAGTACTTC

length: 16
V: TRBV7-6
size: -
J: TRBJ2-3
D: -
CDR3: CASSSLTGTSTDTQYF
DNA: TGTGCCAGCAGCTCCCTGACAGGGACTAGCACAGATACGCAGTATTTT

length: 13
V: TRBV30
size: many
J: TRBJ1-5
D: -
CDR3: CAWSRGSNQPQHF
DNA: TGTGCCTGGAGCAGAGGTAGCAATCAGCCCCAGCATTTT

length: 16
V: TRBV7-8
size: few
J: TRBJ2-3
D: TRBD2
CDR3: CASSLGTSGRVDTQYF
DNA: TGTGCCAGCAGCTTAGGGACTAGCGGGAGGGTGGATACGCAGTATTTT